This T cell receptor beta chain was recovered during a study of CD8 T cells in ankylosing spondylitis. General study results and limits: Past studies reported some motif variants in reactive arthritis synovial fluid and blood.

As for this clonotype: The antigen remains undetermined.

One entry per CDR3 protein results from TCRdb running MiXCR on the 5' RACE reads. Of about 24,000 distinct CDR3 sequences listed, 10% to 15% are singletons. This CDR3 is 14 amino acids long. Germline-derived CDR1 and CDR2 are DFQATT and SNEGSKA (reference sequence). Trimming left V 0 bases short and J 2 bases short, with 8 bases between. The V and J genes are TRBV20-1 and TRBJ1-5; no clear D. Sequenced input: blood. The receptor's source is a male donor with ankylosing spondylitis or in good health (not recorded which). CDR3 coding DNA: TGCAGTGCTAGAGATAAGAGGGGCAATCAGCCCCAGCATTTT. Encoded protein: CSARDKRGNQPQHF.